This entry describes one T cell receptor (beta chain). This clonotype was detected a few times. Its antigen is still unknown. No much larger clone exists at a distance of one base, and base qualities are not known. Sequencer: Illumina HiSeq 1500. Through fastp at Q25 and MiXCR, TCRdb rebuilt clones from the public reads, retaining in-frame beta chains. One record per CDR3 amino acid sequence lists the most common genes and DNA. Across this sample there are just over 300,000 distinct CDR3 sequences, with roughly 15% seen only once. The ten largest clones add up to 9.5% to 15% of the sample. The entry originates in a study of T cell repertoires in cytomegalovirus infection (dated by TCRdb to the late 2010s). For the wider study: The HLA type of each donor mattered for the analysis, because public TCR beta signatures pointed to carriage of CMV infection along with the matching HLA type.

From the germline V gene (reference sequence), CDR1 is DFQATT and CDR2 is SNEGSKA. Relative to germline, V is 3 bases shorter and J is 12 bases shorter, with 26 bases between their ends. Its CDR3 holds 15 amino acids, cysteine through phenylalanine. Only the CDR3 part of the read is kept: 45 bases, read in frame from the first base. Here is what the overall study found, with its caveats: Carriers of CMV infection plus the relevant HLA type were discriminated by the cumulative frequency of public TCR beta family members in the study cohort and in an independent roughly 340-donor cohort. The ex vivo response was dominated by HLA-C-restricted CMV-specific TCR beta clonotypes, and the single most frequent clonotype in two of eight donors was supplied by these HLA-C-restricted clonotypes.

The chain is made from TRBV20-1 and TRBJ1-2; no confident D gene assignment can be made. The sequence was collected from a human donor in good health (CMV status not recorded). Some clones in this sample may be carry-over from other donors' samples. Sequenced material: PBMCs. CDR3 loop: CSASPPARGYGGNTF. Read as DNA, the sequence is TGCAGTGCTAGCCCCCCGGCTCGCGGCTATGGTGGTAACACCTTC.